The next 26 T cell receptor beta chains were all read from a single sample in a study of CD4+ T cells in melanoma (dated by TCRdb to 2022 to 2024). Library creation used the immunoSEQ multiplex PCR assay. TCRdb limited this immuneACCESS table to in-frame rearrangements with V and J called. A share of clones is missing; checked studies link under half to unresolved V genes, and the rest is unexplained. The sample table records some 12,000 clones; 60% to 80% of these occur just once. The ten most abundant clones make up roughly 9% of the sample. Material for sequencing was cells from a culture (not recorded whether cultured in vitro). The receptors come from a human donor with melanoma.

The chain combines TRBV5-4 with TRBJ1-5; D perhaps matches TRBD1 (5 bases). The V gene lost 4 bases and the J gene lost 8 bases, with 19 bases spanning the gap. Germline V CDR1 and CDR2: SGHNT, YYREEE (reference sequence). The CDR3 spans 15 residues. The DNA of the CDR3 is TGTGCCAGCAGCCAAGTAGCGGGAGGAGGGGAGCCCCAGCATTTT. This translates into CASSQVAGGGEPQHF.

The chain links TRBV27 to TRBJ2-1, with D perhaps TRBD2 (6 bases). The CDR3 sequence is 18 residues long. The germline V gene has CDR1 MNHEY and CDR2 SMNVEV (reference sequence). V lost 0 bases and J lost 0, with 15 bases in between. The CDR3: CASSLSPGRGLSYNEQFF. The CDR3 bases are TGTGCCAGCAGTTTATCTCCAGGGCGGGGACTCTCCTACAATGAGCAGTTCTTC.

This clone was counted between two and nine times. The chain has TRBV2 and TRBJ2-7; the D gene is possibly TRBD2 (5 bases). The CDR3 is 15 amino acids. CDR1 and CDR2 from the germline V gene are SNHLY and FYNNEI. Trimming pared 7 bases from V and 3 bases from J, leaving 19 bases between. The CDR3 here is CASTERGIGIYEQYF. The CDR3 DNA is TGTGCCAGCACCGAGCGTGGGATCGGGATCTACGAGCAGTACTTC.

This clone is classed as medium-sized (0.01 to 0.1%). This sequence joins TRBV4-1 and TRBJ2-7; D is unresolved. Trimming shortened V by 0 bases and J by 2 bases, and 11 bases separated the two germline ends. CDR1 is MGHRA and CDR2 is YSYEKL in the germline V gene. This CDR3 has 15 amino acids. For the CDR3, the DNA is TGCGCCAGCAGCCAAGATCCGGGCGGAACCTACGAGCAGTACTTC. It yields the protein CASSQDPGGTYEQYF.

This chain connects TRBV10-1 to TRBJ2-1; 11 bases line up with TRBD1. Germline-derived CDR1 and CDR2 are WNHNN and SYGVQD (reference sequence). The CDR3 has 16 residues. V gave up 5 bases and J gave up 0 bases; unmatched junction bases: 3. Here the CDR3 reads CASSRGQGVSYNEQFF. The CDR3 nucleotides are TGCGCCAGCAGTAGGGGACAGGGGGTCTCCTACAATGAGCAGTTCTTC.

This clone has only one observation. V usage is TRBV7-2 and J usage is TRBJ1-2; D ambiguous. The germline CDR1 and CDR2 sequences are SGHTA and FQGNSA. The CDR3 consists of 14 residues. V was pared by 4 bases and J by 7 bases, with 16 bases between. The CDR3 DNA reads TGTGCCAGCAGCTCCCCACTAGGAAGGACTGGCTACACCTTC. Its translation is CASSSPLGRTGYTF.

The CDR3 DNA sequence: TGTGCCAGCAGCCGCCTGGGACAGCGCGGAGAGCAGTACTTC. It translates to CASSRLGQRGEQYF. The rearrangement uses TRBV11-2 and TRBJ2-5; TRBD1 matches 7 bases. After removal of 5 bases from V and 11 bases from J, the junction contained 14 bases not matched to a gene. This CDR3 is built from 14 residues. Germline V gene data show CDR1 as SGHAT and CDR2 as FQNNGV.

The chain carries TRBV9 and TRBJ1-4; D not resolved. The CDR3 contains 14 residues. The V end lost 4 bases, the J end lost 4 bases, and 11 bases lay between the germline ends. Germline V lookup: CDR1 SGDLS, CDR2 YYNGEE. The CDR3 is CASSPRLDNEKLFF. CDR3 bases: TGTGCCAGCAGCCCCAGACTGGATAATGAAAAACTGTTTTTT.

This clone was seen once. The V and J genes are TRBV7-9 and TRBJ1-1; D unresolved. V shed 1 base and J shed 8 bases, with 11 bases lying between them. The CDR3 has 13 residues. Germline assignment: CDR1 SEHNR and CDR2 FQNEAQ (reference sequence). CDR3 DNA: TGTGCCAGCAGCTTAGATCCTTACGTAGAAGCTTTCTTT. Its translation: CASSLDPYVEAFF.

V and J are TRBV7-3 and TRBJ2-1; 10 nucleotides align to TRBD2. The V segment lost 2 bases and the J segment 9 bases; nucleotides outside the gene matches: 10. CDR3 size: 16 residues. Germline V gives CDR1 SGHTA, CDR2 FQGTGA. In nucleotides, the CDR3 is TGTGCCAGCAGCTTAGCCTCTAGCGGGGGAATAGGTGAGCAGTTCTTC. Its protein is CASSLASSGGIGEQFF.

In DNA, the CDR3 is TGCGCCAGCAGCAGCAGCCGGGACAGGAACGCCTACGAGCAGTACTTC. It yields the protein CASSSSRDRNAYEQYF. The V and J genes are TRBV5-1 and TRBJ2-7; 8 bases are a match to TRBD1. The CDR3 has 16 amino acids. The V gene's germline CDR1 is SGHRS and CDR2 YFSETQ. Trimming cost V 4 bases and J 2 bases; bases outside gene matches: 11. The whole variable domain, remainder taken from reference TRBV5-1 and TRBJ2-7, is KAGVTQTPRYLIKTRGQQVTLSCSPISGHRSVSWYQQTPGQGLQFLFEYFSETQRNKGNFPGRFSGRQFSNSRSEMNVSTLELGDSALYLCASSSSRDRNAYEQYFGPGTRLTVT.

The chain recombines TRBV4-1 with TRBJ1-4; 8 bases fit TRBD1. With V trimmed by 4 bases and J by 3 bases, 7 bases remained unmatched. Germline V CDR1 and CDR2: MGHRA, YSYEKL. The CDR3 loop spans 16 amino acids. In DNA, the CDR3 is TGCGCCAGCAGCCGTCCCGGGACAGGCCCTAATGAAAAACTGTTTTTT. The encoded protein is CASSRPGTGPNEKLFF.

The chain is built from TRBV6-5 and TRBJ1-6, with unresolved D. Germline CDR1 reads MNHEY; CDR2 reads SVGAGI. V was cut by 2 bases and J by 7 bases, with 9 bases left in between. The CDR3 length is 14 residues. CDR3 loop: CASSYDRTNSPLHF. The CDR3 DNA sequence: TGTGCCAGCAGTTACGATCGGACCAATTCACCCCTCCACTTT.

This chain uses TRBV15 with TRBJ1-4; the D is unclear. The ends were cut back, 1 base at V and 7 bases at J, with 7 bases in the middle. This CDR3 has 13 amino acids. Germline V gene data show CDR1 as LNHNV and CDR2 as YYDKDF (reference sequence). The DNA for the CDR3 is TGTGCCACCAGCAGAGCAGTCACTGAAAAACTGTTTTTT. It translates to CATSRAVTEKLFF.

The chain carries TRBV6-6 and TRBJ2-7, with TRBD2 matching 10 bases. Trimming cost V 6 bases and J 2 bases; bases outside gene matches: 7. The germline V gene encodes CDR1 MNHNY and CDR2 SVGAGI (reference sequence). The CDR3 sequence is 15 residues long. The CDR3 DNA reads TGTGCCAGCAGATTAGCGGGGGGTGACACCTACGAGCAGTACTTC. Amino acids: CASRLAGGDTYEQYF.

The sample holds a few counts of this clone. The rearrangement joins TRBV5-1 to TRBJ1-2, with D unresolved. The CDR3 covers 14 residues. V was cut by 4 bases and J by 8 bases, with 18 bases left in between. Germline loops: CDR1 SGHRS, CDR2 YFSETQ. The CDR3: CASSLMTGEGGYTF. CDR3 nucleotides: TGCGCCAGCAGCCTCATGACTGGTGAGGGCGGCTACACCTTC. The variable domain in full, completed from reference TRBV5-1 and TRBJ1-2, reads KAGVTQTPRYLIKTRGQQVTLSCSPISGHRSVSWYQQTPGQGLQFLFEYFSETQRNKGNFPGRFSGRQFSNSRSEMNVSTLELGDSALYLCASSLMTGEGGYTFGSGTRLTVV.

The chain uses TRBV15 and TRBJ2-5; 11 bases are shared with TRBD2. Looked up from germline, CDR1 is LNHNV and CDR2 is YYDKDF (reference sequence). The CDR3 spans 16 residues. Trimming cost V 0 bases and J 4 bases; bases outside gene matches: 4. Here the CDR3 reads CATSREKTSGAETQYF. The DNA of the CDR3 is TGTGCCACCAGCAGAGAGAAGACTAGCGGGGCAGAGACCCAGTACTTC.

The chain joins TRBV7-9 to TRBJ2-1; D remains unclear. This CDR3 spans 13 amino acids. Germline V gene lookup returns CDR1 SEHNR and CDR2 FQNEAQ (reference sequence). Trimming shortened V by 2 bases and J by 11 bases, and 13 bases separated the two germline ends. CDR3 residues: CASSLMVDPQQFF. The CDR3 DNA follows: TGTGCCAGCAGCTTAATGGTGGATCCCCAGCAGTTCTTC.

This rearrangement joins TRBV15 to TRBJ2-6, with D maybe TRBD2 (5 bases). The CDR3 runs 16 residues. V dropped 2 bases and J dropped 0 bases, with 8 bases sitting between them. Germline lookup yields CDR1 LNHNV and CDR2 YYDKDF (reference sequence). CDR3 protein: CATSRPGNSGANVLTF. For the CDR3, the DNA is TGTGCCACCAGCAGACCGGGGAACTCTGGGGCCAACGTCCTGACTTTC.

The chain couples TRBV6-1 to TRBJ2-1; D might be TRBD1 (6 bases). V lost 10 bases, J lost 1 base, and 14 bases lay in between. Per germline, CDR1 MNHNS and CDR2 SASEGT. This CDR3 has 14 residues. CDR3 residues: CATEVGQSYNEQFF. The CDR3 bases are TGTGCCACGGAGGTAGGACAGTCCTACAATGAGCAGTTCTTC.

The V and J genes are TRBV7-2 and TRBJ2-1, with D possibly matching TRBD2 (7 bases). Per germline, CDR1 SGHTA and CDR2 FQGNSA. V lost 6 bases and J lost 9, with 15 bases in between. This CDR3 region has 13 residues. The CDR3 DNA is TGTGCCAGCAGTCCCGGGGGGCCGCGTGAGCAGTTCTTC. Protein sequence: CASSPGGPREQFF.

This clone was found a few times. The CDR3 DNA reads as TGTGCCACCAGCAGAGATTCGGCGCTCATGAACACTGAAGCTTTCTTT. It yields the protein CATSRDSALMNTEAFF. J is TRBJ1-1 and V is TRBV15; D is ambiguous. The CDR3 consists of 16 residues. Trimming left V 0 bases short and J 0 bases short, with 11 bases between. Germline assignment: CDR1 LNHNV and CDR2 YYDKDF (reference sequence). The complete variable domain, with remaining parts taken from reference TRBV15 and TRBJ1-1, reads DAMVIQNPRYQVTQFGKPVTLSCSQTLNHNVMYWYQQKSSQAPKLLFHYYDKDFNNEADTPDNFQSRRPNTSFCFLDIRSPGLGDTAMYLCATSRDSALMNTEAFFGQGTRLTVV.

This clone was counted a few times. The CDR3 DNA follows: TGTGCCAGCAGTTTATTCTGGGCAGGGAAGAACACTGAAGCTTTCTTT. The encoded protein is CASSLFWAGKNTEAFF. V usage is TRBV28 and J usage is TRBJ1-1; a possible D gene is TRBD1 (5 bases). Germline V gene lookup returns CDR1 MDHEN and CDR2 SYDVKM. This CDR3 region has 16 residues. Trimming left V 1 base short and J 1 base short, with 13 bases between.

V usage is TRBV9 and J usage is TRBJ2-2; 9 nucleotides agree with TRBD2. Germline V CDR1 and CDR2: SGDLS, YYNGEE. The CDR3 runs to 14 residues. V was clipped by 4 bases and J by 5 bases; unmatched bases: 3. This CDR3 reads CASSRLAGTGELFF. The CDR3 DNA reads TGTGCCAGCAGCAGGCTAGCGGGGACCGGGGAGCTGTTTTTT. Full variable domain (missing parts from reference TRBV9 and TRBJ2-2): DSGVTQTPKHLITATGQRVTLRCSPRSGDLSVYWYQQSLDQGLQFLIQYYNGEERAKGNILERFSAQQFPDLHSELNLSSLELGDSALYFCASSRLAGTGELFFGEGSRLTVL.

This chain connects TRBV7-2 to TRBJ2-7; TRBD2 agrees at 8 bases. The CDR3 spans 15 residues. The germline gives CDR1 SGHTA, CDR2 FQGNSA. The V segment lost 5 bases and the J segment 2 bases; nucleotides outside the gene matches: 8. The CDR3 protein is CASSHASGLAYEQYF. CDR3 coding DNA: TGTGCCAGCAGCCACGCTAGCGGGCTAGCCTACGAGCAGTACTTC.

The V call is TRBV16, the J call TRBJ1-6; 7 bases agree with TRBD1. The V gene end was trimmed by 1 base and the J gene end by 8 bases; junction bases not matched to a gene: 5. In germline, CDR1 is KGHSY, CDR2 FQNENV. CDR3 length: 15 residues. The CDR3 DNA follows: TGTGCCAGCAGCCAATTAGCCAGGGGGGATTCACCCCTCCACTTT. It encodes CASSQLARGDSPLHF.